In its sample, the clone carrying this T cell receptor beta chain was seen a few times. Its antigen remains unknown. Germline assignment: CDR1 KGHSH and CDR2 LQKENI. After removal of 3 bases from V and 9 bases from J, the junction contained 6 bases not matched to a gene. This CDR3 is 14 amino acids long. This record belongs to a study of cytomegalovirus exposure and HLA in healthy donors. Looking at the study overall: Early on, a data release was issued that held 65 million to 100 million unique TCRs from HLA-typed donors.

Findings and caveats of the study: Rare TCR sequences predominated, though certain public TCRs were found in many donors. Reportedly, HLA-A and HLA-B alleles of most subjects were accurately predicted from TCR beta.

PCR amplification relied on 60 Vbeta primers (plus 13 Jbeta primers). The assay was immunoSEQ multiplex PCR, and TCRdb's table has in-frame clones only and misses some. The data contain approximately 150,000 clones, around 9.6% of them seen just once; the ten biggest clones take up 1.5% to 2%. This receptor was identified in a male donor in good health and CMV-seronegative. Specimen: PBMCs. The chain is built from TRBV18 and TRBJ2-1; 9 bases match TRBD2. Here the CDR3 DNA reads TGTGCCAGCTCACCGCGGGGGGGCCTAAGTGAGCAGTTCTTC. This encodes CASSPRGGLSEQFF.